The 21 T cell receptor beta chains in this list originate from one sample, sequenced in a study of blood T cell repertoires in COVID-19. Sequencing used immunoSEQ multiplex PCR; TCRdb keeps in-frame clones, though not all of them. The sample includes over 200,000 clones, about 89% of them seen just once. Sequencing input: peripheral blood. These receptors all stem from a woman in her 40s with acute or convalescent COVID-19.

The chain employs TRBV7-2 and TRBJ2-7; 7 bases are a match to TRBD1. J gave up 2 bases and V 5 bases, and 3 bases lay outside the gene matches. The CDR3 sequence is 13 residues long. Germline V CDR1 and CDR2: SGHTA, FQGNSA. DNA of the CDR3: TGTGCCAGCAGCCGACAGGGTACCTACGAGCAGTACGTC. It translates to CASSRQGTYEQYV.

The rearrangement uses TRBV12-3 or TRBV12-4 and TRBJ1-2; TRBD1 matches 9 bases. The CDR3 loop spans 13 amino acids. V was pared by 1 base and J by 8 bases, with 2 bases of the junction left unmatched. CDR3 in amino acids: CASSLGDRVGYTF. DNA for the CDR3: TGTGCCAGCAGTTTAGGGGACAGGGTAGGCTACACCTTC.

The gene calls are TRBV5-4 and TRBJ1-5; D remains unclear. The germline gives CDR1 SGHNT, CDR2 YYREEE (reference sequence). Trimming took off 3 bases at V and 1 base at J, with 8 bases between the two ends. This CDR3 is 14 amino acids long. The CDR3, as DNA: TGTGCCAGCAGCTCCGGGAGCAGCAATCAGCCCCAGCATTTT. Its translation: CASSSGSSNQPQHF. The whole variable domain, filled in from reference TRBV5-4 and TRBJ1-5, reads ETGVTQSPTHLIKTRGQQVTLRCSSQSGHNTVSWYQQALGQGPQFIFQYYREEENGRGNFPPRFSGLQFPNYSSELNVNALELDDSALYLCASSSGSSNQPQHFGDGTRLSIL.

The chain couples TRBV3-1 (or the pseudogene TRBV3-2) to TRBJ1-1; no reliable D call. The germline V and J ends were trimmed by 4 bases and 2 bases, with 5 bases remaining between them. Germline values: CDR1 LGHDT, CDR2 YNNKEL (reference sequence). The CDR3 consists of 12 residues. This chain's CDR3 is CASSLINTEAFF. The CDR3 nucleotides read TGTGCCAGCAGCCTTATTAACACTGAAGCTTTCTTT.

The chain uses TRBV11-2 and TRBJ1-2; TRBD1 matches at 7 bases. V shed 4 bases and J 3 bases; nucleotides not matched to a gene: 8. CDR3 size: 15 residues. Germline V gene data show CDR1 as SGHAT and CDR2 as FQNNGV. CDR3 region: CASSWNEGQDYGYTF. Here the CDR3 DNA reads TGTGCCAGCAGCTGGAACGAAGGACAGGACTATGGCTACACCTTC.

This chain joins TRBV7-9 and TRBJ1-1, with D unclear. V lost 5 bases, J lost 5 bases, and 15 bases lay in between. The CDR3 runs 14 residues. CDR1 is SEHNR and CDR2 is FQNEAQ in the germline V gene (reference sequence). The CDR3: CASSASGGITEAFF. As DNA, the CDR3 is TGTGCCAGCAGCGCCTCCGGCGGGATAACTGAAGCTTTCTTT.

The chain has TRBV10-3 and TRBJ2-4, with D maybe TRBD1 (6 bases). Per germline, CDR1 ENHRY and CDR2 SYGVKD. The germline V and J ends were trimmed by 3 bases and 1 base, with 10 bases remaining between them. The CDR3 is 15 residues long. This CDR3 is CAISDSGEAKNIQYF. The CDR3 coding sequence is TGTGCCATCAGTGATTCAGGGGAGGCCAAAAACATTCAGTACTTC.

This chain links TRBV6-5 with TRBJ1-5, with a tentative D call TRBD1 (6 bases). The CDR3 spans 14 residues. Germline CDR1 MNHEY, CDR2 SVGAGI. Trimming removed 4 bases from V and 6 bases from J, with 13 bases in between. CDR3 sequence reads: CASSSPGESQPQHF. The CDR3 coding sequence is TGTGCCAGCAGTTCCCCAGGGGAAAGTCAGCCCCAGCATTTT.

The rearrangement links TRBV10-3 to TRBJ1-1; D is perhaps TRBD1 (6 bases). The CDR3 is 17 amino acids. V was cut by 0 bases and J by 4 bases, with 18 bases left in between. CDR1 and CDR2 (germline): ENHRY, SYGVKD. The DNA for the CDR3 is TGTGCCATCAGTGAGTCGGATGGGGGGGGCGTAGGCACTGAAGCTTTCTTT. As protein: CAISESDGGGVGTEAFF.

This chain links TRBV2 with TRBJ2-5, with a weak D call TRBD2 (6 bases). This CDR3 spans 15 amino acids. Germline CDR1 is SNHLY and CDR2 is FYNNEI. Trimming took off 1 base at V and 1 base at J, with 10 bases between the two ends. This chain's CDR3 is CASSEVGLIQETQYF. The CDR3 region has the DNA TGTGCCAGCAGTGAAGTGGGACTTATCCAAGAGACCCAGTACTTC.

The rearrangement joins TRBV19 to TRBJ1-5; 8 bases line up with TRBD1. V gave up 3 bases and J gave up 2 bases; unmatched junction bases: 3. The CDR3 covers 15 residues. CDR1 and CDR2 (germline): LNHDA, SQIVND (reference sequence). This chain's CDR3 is CASSMDREGNQPQHF. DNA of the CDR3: TGTGCCAGTAGTATGGACAGGGAAGGCAATCAGCCCCAGCATTTT.

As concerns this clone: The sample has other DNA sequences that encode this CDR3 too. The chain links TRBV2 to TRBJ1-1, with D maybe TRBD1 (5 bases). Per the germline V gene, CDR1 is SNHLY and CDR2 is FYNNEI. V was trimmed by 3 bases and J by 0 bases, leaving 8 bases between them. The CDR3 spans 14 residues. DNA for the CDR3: TGTGCCAGCAGTGAGAGACAGTTGAACACTGAAGCTTTCTTT. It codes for CASSERQLNTEAFF.

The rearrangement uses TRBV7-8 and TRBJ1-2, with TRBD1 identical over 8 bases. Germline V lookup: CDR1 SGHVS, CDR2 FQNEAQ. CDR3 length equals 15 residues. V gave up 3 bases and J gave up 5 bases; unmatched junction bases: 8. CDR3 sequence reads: CASSFSGQGLYGYTF. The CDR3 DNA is TGTGCCAGCAGCTTCTCTGGACAGGGACTTTATGGCTACACCTTC.

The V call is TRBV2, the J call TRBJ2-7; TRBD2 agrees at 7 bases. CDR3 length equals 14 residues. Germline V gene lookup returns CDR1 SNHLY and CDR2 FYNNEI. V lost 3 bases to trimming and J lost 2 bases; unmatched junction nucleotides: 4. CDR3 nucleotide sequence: TGTGCCAGCAGTGACCAGGGAGGGCCCTACGAGCAGTACGTC. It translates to CASSDQGGPYEQYV.

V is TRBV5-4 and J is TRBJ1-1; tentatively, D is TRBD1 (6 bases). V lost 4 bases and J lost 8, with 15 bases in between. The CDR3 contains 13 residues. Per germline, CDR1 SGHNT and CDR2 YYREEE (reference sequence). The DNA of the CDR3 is TGTGCCAGCAGCGTGATACAGGGTGACGAAGCTTTCTTT. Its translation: CASSVIQGDEAFF.

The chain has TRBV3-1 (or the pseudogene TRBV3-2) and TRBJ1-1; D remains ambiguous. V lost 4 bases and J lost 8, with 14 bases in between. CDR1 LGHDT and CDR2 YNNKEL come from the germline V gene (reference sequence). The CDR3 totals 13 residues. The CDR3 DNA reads TGTGCCAGCAGCCTGCTAAGGGCGGGCGAAGCTTTCTTT. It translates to CASSLLRAGEAFF.

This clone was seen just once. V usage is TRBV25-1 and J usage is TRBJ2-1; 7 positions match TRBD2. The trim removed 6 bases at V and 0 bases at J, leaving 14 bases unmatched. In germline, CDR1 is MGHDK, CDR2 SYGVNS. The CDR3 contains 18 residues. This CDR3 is CASSPWSGEASSYNEQFF. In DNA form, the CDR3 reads TGTGCCAGCAGCCCGTGGAGCGGGGAGGCTAGCTCCTACAATGAGCAGTTCTTC.

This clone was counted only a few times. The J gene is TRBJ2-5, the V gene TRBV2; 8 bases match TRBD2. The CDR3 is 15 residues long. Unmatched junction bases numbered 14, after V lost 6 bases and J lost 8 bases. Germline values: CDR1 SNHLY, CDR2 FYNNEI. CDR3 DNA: TGTGCCAGCAGCCCTGCCGGGACTAGGAGGGAAACCCAGTACTTC. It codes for CASSPAGTRRETQYF.

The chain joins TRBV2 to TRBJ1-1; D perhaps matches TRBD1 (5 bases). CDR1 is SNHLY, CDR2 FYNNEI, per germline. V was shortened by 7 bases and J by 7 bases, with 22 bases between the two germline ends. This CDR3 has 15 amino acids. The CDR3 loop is CASIRKGQATREAFF. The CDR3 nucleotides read TGTGCCAGCATTCGAAAGGGGCAGGCCACCCGTGAAGCTTTCTTT.

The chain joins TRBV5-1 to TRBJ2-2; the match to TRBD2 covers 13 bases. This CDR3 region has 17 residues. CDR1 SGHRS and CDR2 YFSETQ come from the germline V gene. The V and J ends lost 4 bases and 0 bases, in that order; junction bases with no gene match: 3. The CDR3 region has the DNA TGCGCCAGCAGCAGACTAGCGGGGGGCGCGAACACCGGGGAGCTGTTTTTT. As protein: CASSRLAGGANTGELFF.

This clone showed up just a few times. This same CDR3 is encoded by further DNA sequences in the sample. For the CDR3, the DNA is TGCGCCAGCAGTGAGGGGGCGAACACTGAAGCTTTCTTT. Residues: CASSEGANTEAFF. The chain employs TRBV10-1 and TRBJ1-1; possibly TRBD1 for D (5 bases). Germline V CDR1 and CDR2: WNHNN, SYGVQD (reference sequence). CDR3 length: 13 residues. Trimming pared 2 bases from V and 1 base from J, leaving 5 bases between.